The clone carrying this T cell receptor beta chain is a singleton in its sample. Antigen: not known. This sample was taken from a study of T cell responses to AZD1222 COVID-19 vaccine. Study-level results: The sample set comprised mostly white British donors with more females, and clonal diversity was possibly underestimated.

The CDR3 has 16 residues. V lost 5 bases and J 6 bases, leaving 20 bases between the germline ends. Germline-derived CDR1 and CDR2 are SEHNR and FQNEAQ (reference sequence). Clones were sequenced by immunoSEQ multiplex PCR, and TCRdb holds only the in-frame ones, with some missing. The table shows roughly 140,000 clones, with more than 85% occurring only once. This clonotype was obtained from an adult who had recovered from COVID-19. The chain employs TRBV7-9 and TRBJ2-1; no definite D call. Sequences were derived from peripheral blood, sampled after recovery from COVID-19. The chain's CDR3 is CASSDVRTSRINEQFF. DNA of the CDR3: TGTGCCAGCAGCGACGTTAGGACCTCGAGGATCAATGAGCAGTTCTTC.